Listed below are T cell receptor beta chains from one sample, sequenced in a study of CD8+CD57+ T cells in acquired aplastic anemia. TCRdb ran MiXCR on the reads and lists one entry per CDR3 protein. Of roughly 50,000 distinct CDR3 sequences in the sample, about 78% were seen once. The sample consisted of sorted CD4+, CD8+, or CD8+CD57+ T cells (not recorded which) from PBMCs. Receptor source: a human donor in good health, serving as a control. The CDR3 runs from the conserved cysteine through the conserved F or W. Fields, in order: D gene, V gene, J gene, clone size, CDR3 DNA, CDR3 protein. The D gene is left open where the match is weak. Size tells how often a clone was seen (once, few, many) or the class of an expanded clone, and some rows leave it out.

d_call: .; v_call: TRBV19; j_call: TRBJ2-2; clone_size: .; cdr3_nt: TGTGCCAGTAACGTGAACACCGGGGAGCTGTTTTTT; cdr3_aa: CASNVNTGELFF
d_call: .; v_call: TRBV12-3/TRBV12-4; j_call: TRBJ1-2; clone_size: once; cdr3_nt: TGTGCCAGCAGCTTAGCCGGCTCCTATTATGGCTACACCTTC; cdr3_aa: CASSLAGSYYGYTF
d_call: .; v_call: TRBV15; j_call: TRBJ1-2; clone_size: .; cdr3_nt: TGTGCCACCAGCCCGACACCAGAGGGGTATGGCTACACCTTC; cdr3_aa: CATSPTPEGYGYTF
d_call: .; v_call: TRBV20-1; j_call: TRBJ1-2; clone_size: .; cdr3_nt: TGCAGTGCTAGAGTGGGGGTAGGCTACACCTTC; cdr3_aa: CSARVGVGYTF
d_call: TRBD2; v_call: TRBV11-3; j_call: TRBJ2-1; clone_size: .; cdr3_nt: TGTGCCAGCAGGACCGGGACTAGCCCCAATGAGCAGTTCTTC; cdr3_aa: CASRTGTSPNEQFF
d_call: TRBD1; v_call: TRBV2; j_call: TRBJ2-5; clone_size: .; cdr3_nt: TGTGCCAGCAGTTATTCTGCTCCGGACAGGCCGAGTCAAGAGACCCAGTACTTC; cdr3_aa: CASSYSAPDRPSQETQYF
d_call: .; v_call: TRBV7-6; j_call: TRBJ2-3; clone_size: .; cdr3_nt: TGTGCCAGCAGCTTGGCTGTGAGCACAGATACGCAGTATTTT; cdr3_aa: CASSLAVSTDTQYF
d_call: .; v_call: TRBV15; j_call: TRBJ1-6; clone_size: .; cdr3_nt: TGCGCCAGCAGCAGAGATAGTTTCGAGACAGGTTATTCACCCCTCCACTTC; cdr3_aa: CASSRDSFETGYSPLHF
d_call: .; v_call: TRBV7-8; j_call: TRBJ2-7; clone_size: .; cdr3_nt: TGCGCCAGCAGCTTGAGACAGGACACGGTATTCTACGAGCAGTACTTC; cdr3_aa: CASSLRQDTVFYEQYF
d_call: TRBD1; v_call: TRBV10-1; j_call: TRBJ2-5; clone_size: .; cdr3_nt: TGCGCCAGCCGCCGGGACAGGGGGGAAGAGACCCAGTACTTC; cdr3_aa: CASRRDRGEETQYF
d_call: .; v_call: TRBV2; j_call: TRBJ1-1; clone_size: few; cdr3_nt: TGTGCCAGCAGTGAAGGGGGCGACCGCTTCTTT; cdr3_aa: CASSEGGDRFF
d_call: .; v_call: TRBV7-3; j_call: TRBJ2-7; clone_size: .; cdr3_nt: TGTGCCAGCAAGCTTACGGGACGGCCTAACTACGAGCAGTACTTC; cdr3_aa: CASKLTGRPNYEQYF
d_call: .; v_call: TRBV10-3; j_call: TRBJ2-7; clone_size: once; cdr3_nt: TGTGCCATCAGTGAAGGTCCGACCTACGAGCAGTACTTC; cdr3_aa: CAISEGPTYEQYF
d_call: .; v_call: TRBV24-1; j_call: TRBJ2-7; clone_size: .; cdr3_nt: TGTGCCACCAGTGAACCTCGGACAGAGACCTACGAGCAGTACTTC; cdr3_aa: CATSEPRTETYEQYF
d_call: .; v_call: TRBV6-2/TRBV6-3; j_call: TRBJ2-7; clone_size: .; cdr3_nt: TGTGCCAGCAGTTCACCTCTTCGAAGGGGTACCTACGAGCAGTACTTC; cdr3_aa: CASSSPLRRGTYEQYF
d_call: .; v_call: TRBV7-2; j_call: TRBJ2-2; clone_size: once; cdr3_nt: TGTGCCAGCACCTCGAGTGCCACCGGGGAGCTGTTTTTT; cdr3_aa: CASTSSATGELFF
d_call: TRBD2; v_call: TRBV15; j_call: TRBJ2-7; clone_size: .; cdr3_nt: TGTGCCACCAGCAGAGAGAGTGAGCGGGAGAAGGGCGAGCAGTACTTC; cdr3_aa: CATSRESEREKGEQYF
d_call: TRBD1; v_call: TRBV2; j_call: TRBJ1-1; clone_size: .; cdr3_nt: TGTGCCAGCAGCCACCCCGGGACAGGGCACTCTCCACCTGAAGCTTTCTTT; cdr3_aa: CASSHPGTGHSPPEAFF
d_call: TRBD1; v_call: TRBV29-1; j_call: TRBJ1-2; clone_size: .; cdr3_nt: TGCAGCGCCAGGACAGGGGTGGACTATGGCTACACCTTC; cdr3_aa: CSARTGVDYGYTF
d_call: .; v_call: TRBV10-3; j_call: TRBJ2-5; clone_size: .; cdr3_nt: TGTGCCATCAGTGAATCGACGGAAGAGACCCAGTACTTC; cdr3_aa: CAISESTEETQYF
d_call: .; v_call: TRBV10-3; j_call: TRBJ2-1; clone_size: .; cdr3_nt: TGTGCCATTAGGGCAGCTGGAGGATCCTACAATGAGCAGTTCTTC; cdr3_aa: CAIRAAGGSYNEQFF
d_call: .; v_call: TRBV7-6; j_call: TRBJ2-5; clone_size: .; cdr3_nt: TGTGCCAGCGGCTTAGAGCCAAAAGAGACCCAGTACTTC; cdr3_aa: CASGLEPKETQYF
d_call: TRBD2; v_call: TRBV7-8; j_call: TRBJ2-1; clone_size: medium-sized; cdr3_nt: TGTGCCAGCAGTCACATAGCGGGAGGGCCGAATGAGCAGTTCTTC; cdr3_aa: CASSHIAGGPNEQFF
d_call: .; v_call: TRBV7-9; j_call: TRBJ1-1; clone_size: once; cdr3_nt: TGTGCCAGCAGCCCCCGGACAGCGAACACTGAAGCTTTCTTT; cdr3_aa: CASSPRTANTEAFF
d_call: .; v_call: TRBV10-2; j_call: TRBJ2-7; clone_size: .; cdr3_nt: TGCGCCAGCAGTGGGAGGACATACTCCTACGAGCAGTACTTC; cdr3_aa: CASSGRTYSYEQYF
d_call: .; v_call: TRBV7-9; j_call: TRBJ1-1; clone_size: .; cdr3_nt: TGTGCCAGCAGCTTATTTGGCACTGAAGCTTTCTTT; cdr3_aa: CASSLFGTEAFF
d_call: .; v_call: TRBV29-1; j_call: TRBJ1-2; clone_size: .; cdr3_nt: TGCAGCGCCCGGCCGCCGCGGGGTGGCTACACCTTC; cdr3_aa: CSARPPRGGYTF
d_call: .; v_call: TRBV5-4; j_call: TRBJ1-1; clone_size: .; cdr3_nt: TGTGCCAGCAGTTCCCCCAATAGGAGGGAAGTAGCCGAAGCTTTCTTT; cdr3_aa: CASSSPNRREVAEAFF
d_call: .; v_call: TRBV24-1; j_call: TRBJ2-7; clone_size: .; cdr3_nt: TGTGCCACCTACAATACGACAGTTTCCTACGAGCAGTACTTC; cdr3_aa: CATYNTTVSYEQYF
d_call: .; v_call: TRBV11-2; j_call: TRBJ1-6; clone_size: .; cdr3_nt: TGTGCCAGCAGCTTAAACGGAAGGGTCGGAGGTTCACCCCTCCACTTT; cdr3_aa: CASSLNGRVGGSPLHF
d_call: .; v_call: TRBV2; j_call: TRBJ1-2; clone_size: .; cdr3_nt: TGTGCCAGCAGTTCTGCGGGACCATCTGCTGGCTACACCTTC; cdr3_aa: CASSSAGPSAGYTF
d_call: .; v_call: TRBV11-1; j_call: TRBJ2-3; clone_size: .; cdr3_nt: TGTGCCAGCAGCCGAAATACAGGAAGCACAGATACGCAGTATTTT; cdr3_aa: CASSRNTGSTDTQYF
d_call: .; v_call: TRBV24-1; j_call: TRBJ2-6; clone_size: .; cdr3_nt: TGTGCCACCGGAGTTGAGGGAATCTCTGGGGCCAACGTCCTGACTTTC; cdr3_aa: CATGVEGISGANVLTF
d_call: .; v_call: TRBV25-1; j_call: TRBJ1-2; clone_size: few; cdr3_nt: TGTGCCAGCAGTGAAGAATGGGGAGGTGGCTACACCTTC; cdr3_aa: CASSEEWGGGYTF
d_call: .; v_call: TRBV6-4; j_call: TRBJ2-6; clone_size: few; cdr3_nt: TGTGCCAGCAGTGAAAAAGGGACTGGGGCCAACGTCCTGACTTTC; cdr3_aa: CASSEKGTGANVLTF
d_call: .; v_call: TRBV15; j_call: TRBJ2-1; clone_size: .; cdr3_nt: TGTGCCACCAGCAGAGATCGGACAGCCAGAACAGACAATGAGCAGTTCTTC; cdr3_aa: CATSRDRTARTDNEQFF
d_call: TRBD1; v_call: TRBV14; j_call: TRBJ1-1; clone_size: once; cdr3_nt: TGTGCCAGCAGCCAAGGAGGACAGGGGGCGTATACTGAAGCTTTCTTT; cdr3_aa: CASSQGGQGAYTEAFF
d_call: TRBD1; v_call: TRBV10-3; j_call: TRBJ1-2; clone_size: once; cdr3_nt: TGTGCCATCACCTCAGGGGGCAGCTATGGCTACACCTTC; cdr3_aa: CAITSGGSYGYTF
d_call: .; v_call: TRBV12-3/TRBV12-4; j_call: TRBJ1-1; clone_size: many; cdr3_nt: TGTGCCAGCAGTTTGCGAGACACTGAAGCTTTCTTT; cdr3_aa: CASSLRDTEAFF
d_call: TRBD1; v_call: TRBV2; j_call: TRBJ2-6; clone_size: .; cdr3_nt: TGTGCCAGTGAACAGGGGAACACTGAAGCTTTC; cdr3_aa: CASEQGNTEAF
d_call: .; v_call: TRBV7-6; j_call: TRBJ2-5; clone_size: .; cdr3_nt: TGTGCCAGCAGCTTCCCGCCCAGGGAGGAGACCCAGTACTTC; cdr3_aa: CASSFPPREETQYF